These 28 T cell receptor beta chains were sequenced from one sample in a study of control samples from healthy donors and cancer patients. Only in-frame clones appear in the TCRdb table, and some are missing; sequencing was by immunoSEQ multiplex PCR. The sample lists 12,000 to 15,000 clones; roughly 80% were seen once. What was sequenced was formalin-fixed, paraffin-embedded tissue. Receptor source: a female donor with lung cancer.

This clone has more than one count but fewer than ten. The rearrangement uses TRBV19 and TRBJ2-7; TRBD1 is a possible D gene (6 bases). This CDR3 has 14 residues. Trimming removed 7 bases at V and 7 bases at J, with 20 bases between. CDR1 and CDR2 from the germline V gene are LNHDA and SQIVND (reference sequence). The CDR3 region has the DNA TGTGCCAGTACCCGAACCAGGGGACAAGGGGAGCAGTACTTC. Residues: CASTRTRGQGEQYF.

This chain links TRBV6-8 with TRBJ1-6, with D possibly matching TRBD1 (6 bases). V dropped 6 bases and J dropped 10 bases, with 16 bases sitting between them. Germline V gene lookup returns CDR1 MNHGY and CDR2 SAAAGT. CDR3 length: 14 residues. CDR3 sequence (DNA): TGTGCCAGCAGCCGGCTCCAGGGGAACTCACCCCTCCACTTT. Translated: CASSRLQGNSPLHF.

The chain links TRBV18 to TRBJ2-1; the D is unclear. The length of the CDR3 is 11 residues. CDR1 and CDR2 (germline): KGHSH, LQKENI. Trimming removed 3 bases at V and 8 bases at J, with 5 bases between. DNA for the CDR3: TGTGCCAGCTCACCCCTGGATGAGCAGTTCTTC. Amino acid sequence: CASSPLDEQFF.

This chain connects TRBV4-1 to TRBJ2-3, with 11 bases matching TRBD2. With V trimmed by 4 bases and J by 2 bases, 8 bases remained unmatched. Germline V gives CDR1 MGHRA, CDR2 YSYEKL. This CDR3 contains 17 residues. CDR3 region: CASSRNGLAGNTDTQYF. DNA for the CDR3: TGCGCCAGCAGCCGAAACGGACTAGCGGGTAACACAGATACGCAGTATTTT.

V usage is TRBV4-3 and J usage is TRBJ1-2, with D possibly being TRBD1 (5 bases). Trimming pared 0 bases from V and 8 bases from J, leaving 19 bases between. CDR1 and CDR2 (germline): LGHNA, YSLEER. The CDR3 runs to 16 residues. The CDR3, as DNA: TGCGCCAGCAGCCAAGATGTCTGGGGCCTGGTGGACGGCTACACCTTC. This translates into CASSQDVWGLVDGYTF.

As to this clone: At the DNA level, this CDR3 is encoded by other sequences in the same sample as well. The genes are TRBV5-1 and TRBJ2-3; D is possibly TRBD1 or TRBD2 (5 bases each). V lost 0 bases and J lost 5, with 16 bases in between. Germline values: CDR1 SGHRS, CDR2 YFSETQ. The CDR3 has 16 residues. Written as DNA, the CDR3 is TGCGCCAGCAGCTTGGGACCACGGGACCAGGGAGATACGCAGTATTTT. It specifies CASSLGPRDQGDTQYF.

This chain links TRBV7-3 with TRBJ2-7, with 13 nucleotides matching TRBD2. Germline assignment: CDR1 SGHTA and CDR2 FQGTGA. The V gene end was trimmed by 5 bases and the J gene end by 1 base; junction bases not matched to a gene: 2. The CDR3 covers 15 residues. The CDR3 DNA reads as TGTGCCAGCAGCAAGACTAGCGGGGGGTCCTACGAGCAGTACTTC. The encoded protein is CASSKTSGGSYEQYF. The variable domain in full, with the rest retrieved from reference TRBV7-3 and TRBJ2-7, is GAGVSQTPSNKVTEKGKYVELRCDPISGHTALYWYRQSLGQGPEFLIYFQGTGAADDSGLPNDRFFAVRPEGSVSTLKIQRTERGDSAVYLCASSKTSGGSYEQYFGPGTRLTVT.

The chain is built from TRBV10-3 and TRBJ1-3; D is perhaps TRBD1 (6 bases). The V and J ends lost 10 bases and 3 bases respectively, with 16 bases between them. The germline V gene has CDR1 ENHRY and CDR2 SYGVKD. The CDR3 runs 14 residues. Written as DNA, the CDR3 is TGTGCCACTACCGGACAGCAGATTGGAAACACCATATATTTT. Translation: CATTGQQIGNTIYF.

The chain joins TRBV2 to TRBJ1-4; 7 bases map to TRBD1. Germline V gene sequence: CDR1 SNHLY, CDR2 FYNNEI. This CDR3 has 13 amino acids. With 6 bases clipped from V and 8 bases from J, the junction kept 6 bases outside the gene matches. DNA of the CDR3: TGTGCCAGCAGGACAGGGCCCCGGGAAAAACTGTTTTTT. As protein: CASRTGPREKLFF.

This clone was picked up a small number of times. The chain uses TRBV20-1 and TRBJ1-1; no clear D. CDR3 length equals 11 residues. CDR1 and CDR2 (germline): DFQATT, SNEGSKA (reference sequence). V lost 4 bases to trimming and J lost 6 bases, with 9 bases between them. This chain's CDR3 is CSATDSPEAFF. In DNA, the CDR3 is TGCAGTGCTACGGACTCCCCTGAAGCTTTCTTT.

The V call is TRBV5-1, the J call TRBJ1-1; 7 nucleotides agree with TRBD1. The CDR3 has 14 residues. J lost 4 bases, V lost 4 bases, and 7 bases had no gene match. Germline CDR1 and CDR2: SGHRS and YFSETQ. CDR3 DNA: TGCGCCAGCAGCCCGAGACAGGGCCCCACTGAAGCTTTCTTT. It encodes CASSPRQGPTEAFF.

This clone was recorded a few times. This chain links TRBV4-1 with TRBJ1-5, with TRBD1 matching over 10 bases. Germline-derived CDR1 and CDR2 are MGHRA and YSYEKL. CDR3 length: 15 residues. V was pared by 0 bases and J by 7 bases, with 3 bases of the junction left unmatched. The CDR3 region has the DNA TGCGCCAGCAGCCAAGAGGGACAGGGGAGGCAGCCCCAGCATTTT. Protein sequence: CASSQEGQGRQPQHF.

The V gene is TRBV6-2 or TRBV6-3, the J gene TRBJ2-3, with D possibly matching TRBD1 (5 bases). The length of the CDR3 is 14 residues. Trimming took 2 bases from V and 2 from J, leaving 8 bases between them. Germline values: CDR1 MNHEY, CDR2 SVGEGT. CDR3 region: CASSYGAHTDTQYF. The CDR3 DNA reads as TGTGCCAGCAGTTACGGGGCCCACACAGATACGCAGTATTTT.

V gene TRBV4-1 combines with J gene TRBJ2-7, with D possibly being TRBD1 (7 bases). CDR3 size: 13 residues. Germline V CDR1 and CDR2: MGHRA, YSYEKL. The V end lost 4 bases, the J end lost 6 bases, and 13 bases lay between the germline ends. CDR3 region: CASSLQGGREQYF. DNA for the CDR3: TGCGCCAGCAGCCTTCAGGGGGGTCGCGAGCAGTACTTC.

CDR3 in DNA: TGTGCCGGGGGACAGGGGAACACCGGGGAGCTGTTTTTT. This codes for CAGGQGNTGELFF. The chain joins TRBV19 to TRBJ2-2; 9 nucleotides agree with TRBD1. The CDR3 length is 13 residues. Per the germline V gene, CDR1 is LNHDA and CDR2 is SQIVND (reference sequence). Trimming at V came to 11 bases and at J to 1 base, leaving 2 bases not matched to a gene.

V gene TRBV2 combines with J gene TRBJ2-1; possibly TRBD2 for D (6 bases). Per germline, CDR1 SNHLY and CDR2 FYNNEI. The CDR3 consists of 13 residues. The V gene lost 5 bases and the J gene lost 8 bases, with 13 bases spanning the gap. The CDR3 here is CASSNSGDDEQFF. For the CDR3, the DNA is TGTGCCAGCAGTAATAGCGGAGACGATGAGCAGTTCTTC. The full variable domain, its missing parts supplied by reference TRBV2 and TRBJ2-1, is EPEVTQTPSHQVTQMGQEVILRCVPISNHLYFYWYRQILGQKVEFLVSFYNNEISEKSEIFDDQFSVERPDGSNFTLKIRSTKLEDSAMYFCASSNSGDDEQFFGPGTRLTVL.

The rearrangement links TRBV14 to TRBJ1-2; D gene unclear. The CDR3 sequence is 13 residues long. CDR1 and CDR2 from the germline V gene are SGHDN and FVKESK. Trimming cost V 0 bases and J 3 bases, with 5 bases left between them. The CDR3 reads CASSQEIHYGYTF. The CDR3 DNA reads TGTGCCAGCAGCCAAGAAATTCACTATGGCTACACCTTC.

The sample holds a few counts of this clone. The gene calls are TRBV6-2 or TRBV6-3 and TRBJ2-1, with TRBD1 matching over 9 bases. The CDR3 loop spans 14 amino acids. In germline, CDR1 is MNHEY, CDR2 SVGEGT. V dropped 2 bases and J dropped 7; count of bases not matched to a gene: 3. CDR3 sequence reads: CASSYPQGANEQFF. CDR3 DNA: TGTGCCAGCAGTTACCCACAGGGGGCTAATGAGCAGTTCTTC.

The V gene is TRBV6-5, the J gene TRBJ2-4; 8 bases agree with TRBD1. This CDR3 is built from 15 residues. J was trimmed by 9 bases and V by 0 bases; bases with no gene match: 7. Germline V gene sequence: CDR1 MNHEY, CDR2 SVGAGI. This CDR3 reads CASSYSGTGYAIQYF. CDR3 bases: TGTGCCAGCAGTTACTCCGGGACAGGTTATGCCATTCAGTACTTC.

The chain carries TRBV19 and TRBJ2-3, with 8 bases that match TRBD2. This CDR3 region has 15 residues. The germline V gene encodes CDR1 LNHDA and CDR2 SQIVND (reference sequence). V lost 4 bases and J lost 0; bases outside the gene matches: 3. CDR3 loop: CASSTSGGSTDTQYF. In DNA form, the CDR3 reads TGTGCCAGTAGTACCTCGGGGGGGAGCACAGATACGCAGTATTTT.

For the CDR3, the DNA is TGCGCCAGCAGCCAAGAGACGGGAGGGCCCTGGAATGAGCAGTTCTTC. It encodes CASSQETGGPWNEQFF. The chain is built from TRBV4-3 and TRBJ2-1; 8 bases line up with TRBD2. The CDR3 sequence is 16 residues long. Germline CDR1 is LGHNA and CDR2 is YSLEER. The V gene end was trimmed by 0 bases and the J gene end by 7 bases; junction bases not matched to a gene: 8.

The genes are TRBV6-5 and TRBJ2-1; 11 bases align to TRBD2. With V trimmed by 2 bases and J by 2 bases, 2 bases remained unmatched. The CDR3 consists of 16 residues. Germline CDR1 is MNHEY and CDR2 is SVGAGI. Written as DNA, the CDR3 is TGTGCCAGCAGTTACCTAGCGGGAGGCCCCTACAATGAGCAGTTCTTC. Amino acid sequence: CASSYLAGGPYNEQFF.

This clone occurred a few times. CDR3 protein: CASSQDSRGIETQYF. CDR3 coding DNA: TGCGCCAGCAGCCAAGATTCACGGGGTATCGAGACCCAGTACTTC. The chain combines TRBV4-1 with TRBJ2-5; TRBD2 might be the D (5 bases). Deletions cut 0 bases from V and 5 bases from J, with 13 bases between. Germline values: CDR1 MGHRA, CDR2 YSYEKL. This CDR3 has 15 amino acids.

This rearrangement joins TRBV27 to TRBJ2-2; 12 bases fit TRBD1. J was trimmed by 7 bases and V by 2 bases; bases with no gene match: 5. The CDR3 runs 16 residues. From germline, CDR1 is MNHEY and CDR2 SMNVEV (reference sequence). CDR3 loop: CASSLRGQGAIGELFF. The CDR3 DNA is TGTGCCAGCAGTTTAAGGGGACAGGGGGCTATCGGGGAGCTGTTTTTT.

The chain carries TRBV4-1 and TRBJ1-1; no definite D call. CDR1 is MGHRA, CDR2 YSYEKL, per germline. V shed 0 bases and J shed 8 bases, with 13 bases lying between them. This CDR3 is 14 amino acids long. The DNA for the CDR3 is TGCGCCAGCAGCCAAGATCACGACCCAGAAGAAGCTTTCTTT. Its translation is CASSQDHDPEEAFF.

The chain joins TRBV7-9 to TRBJ2-1; D is uncertain. The germline CDR1 and CDR2 sequences are SEHNR and FQNEAQ (reference sequence). V shed 6 bases and J shed 4 bases, with 13 bases lying between them. The CDR3 has 14 residues. DNA for the CDR3: TGTGCCAGCAGTCCCCCCGGAACATACAATGAGCAGTTCTTC. It codes for CASSPPGTYNEQFF.

There are a few counts of this clone. This sequence joins TRBV7-2 and TRBJ2-3, with D unresolved. The length of the CDR3 is 16 residues. The germline V gene has CDR1 SGHTA and CDR2 FQGNSA. The ends were cut back, 5 bases at V and 0 bases at J, with 15 bases in the middle. CDR3 in amino acids: CASSQRRLASTDTQYF. The CDR3 DNA is TGTGCCAGCAGCCAACGAAGGCTGGCTAGCACAGATACGCAGTATTTT.

This sequence joins TRBV19 and TRBJ1-1; TRBD1 aligns across 7 bases. Trimming took 3 bases from V and 11 from J; bases not matched to a gene: 6. This CDR3 spans 12 amino acids. Germline-derived CDR1 and CDR2 are LNHDA and SQIVND (reference sequence). CDR3 in DNA: TGTGCCAGTAGTATTAGTCAGGGGGTCGCTTTCTTT. Protein sequence: CASSISQGVAFF.